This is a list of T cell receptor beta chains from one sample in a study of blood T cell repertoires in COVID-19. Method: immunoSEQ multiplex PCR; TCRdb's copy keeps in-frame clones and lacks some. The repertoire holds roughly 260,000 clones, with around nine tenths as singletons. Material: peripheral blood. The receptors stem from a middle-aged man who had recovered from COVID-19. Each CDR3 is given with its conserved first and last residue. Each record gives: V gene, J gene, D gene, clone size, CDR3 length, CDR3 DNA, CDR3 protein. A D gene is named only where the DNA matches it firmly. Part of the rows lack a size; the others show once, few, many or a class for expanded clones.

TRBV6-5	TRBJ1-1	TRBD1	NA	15	TGTGCCAGCAGTCCATCGACAGGGGACAACACTGAAGCTTTCTTT	CASSPSTGDNTEAFF
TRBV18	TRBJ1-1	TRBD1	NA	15	TGTGCCAGCTCAAGGCAGGGGGTTTTGAACACTGAAGCTTTCTTT	CASSRQGVLNTEAFF
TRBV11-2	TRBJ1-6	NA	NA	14	TGTGCCAGCAGTTTTAGAAACAGGGATGGACCCCTCCACTTT	CASSFRNRDGPLHF
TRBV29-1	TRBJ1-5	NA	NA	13	TGCAGCGTTGCTAGGGGTGGCAATCAGCCCCAGCATTTT	CSVARGGNQPQHF
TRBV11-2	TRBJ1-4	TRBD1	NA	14	TGTGCCAGCAGCCTCGGACAGGGAGGTGAAAAACTGTTTTTT	CASSLGQGGEKLFF
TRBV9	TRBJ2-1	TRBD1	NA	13	TGTGCCAGCAGCGAAGGGGGCCGGGATGAGCAGTTCTTC	CASSEGGRDEQFF
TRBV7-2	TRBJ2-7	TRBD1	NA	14	TGTGCCAGCAGCTTAGTCGGGACAGACTACGAGCAGTACTTC	CASSLVGTDYEQYF
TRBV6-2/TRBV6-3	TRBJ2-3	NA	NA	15	TGTGCCAGCAGTTACCTGACTGGAAGCACAGATACGCAGTATTTT	CASSYLTGSTDTQYF
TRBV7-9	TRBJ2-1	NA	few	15	TGTGCCAGCAGCCGACAGGGATCGCTGGGGGGTGAGCAGTTCTTC	CASSRQGSLGGEQFF
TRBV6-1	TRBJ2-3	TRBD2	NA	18	TGTGCCAGCAGTGATAGAGTGGGACTAGCGGGAGGGCTCAGTATCCGGTATTTT	CASSDRVGLAGGLSIRYF
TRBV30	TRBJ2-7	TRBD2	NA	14	TGTGCCGGGGGGACTAGCGGGAGGGCCCACGAGCAGTACTTC	CAGGTSGRAHEQYF
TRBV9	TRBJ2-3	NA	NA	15	TGTGCCAGCAGCGTAAGGCAGGGGAGCACAGATACGCAGTATTTT	CASSVRQGSTDTQYF
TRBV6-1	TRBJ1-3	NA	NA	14	TGTGCCAGCAGTGATGCGGATTATCGTTACACCATATATTTT	CASSDADYRYTIYF
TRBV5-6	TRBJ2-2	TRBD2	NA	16	TGTGCCAGCAGCTTGGTGGTAGCGGGGGGGCCCGGGGAGCTGTTTTTT	CASSLVVAGGPGELFF
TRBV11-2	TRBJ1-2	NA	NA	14	TGTGCCAGCAGCTTAGAATTCCAGCCGCGGGGCTACACCTTC	CASSLEFQPRGYTF
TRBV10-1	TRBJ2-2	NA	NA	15	TGCGCCAGCAGTGAGAGGAGGGGGGGTCCCGGGGAGCTGTTTTTT	CASSERRGGPGELFF
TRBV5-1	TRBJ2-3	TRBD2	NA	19	TGCGCCAGCAGCAACCAACCCGGCGGGACTAGCGAAAACACAGATACGCAGTATTTT	CASSNQPGGTSENTDTQYF
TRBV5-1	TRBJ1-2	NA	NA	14	TGCGCCAGCAGCCCACCTTCGGACGGTGGAGGATACACCTTC	CASSPPSDGGGYTF
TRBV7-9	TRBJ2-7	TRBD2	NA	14	TGTGCCAGCAGCCAGAGCGGGAGCCCCTACGAGCAGTACTTC	CASSQSGSPYEQYF
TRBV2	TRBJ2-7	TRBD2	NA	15	TGTGCCAGCAGTGACGAGCGGGGGGCCGCCTACGAGCAGTACTTC	CASSDERGAAYEQYF
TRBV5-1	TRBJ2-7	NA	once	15	TGCGCCAGCAGCTTGACCAGCAATCCCCGGGACGAGCAGTACTTC	CASSLTSNPRDEQYF
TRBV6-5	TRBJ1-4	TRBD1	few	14	TGTGCCAGACGAAAACAGGGGGGAGGTGAAAAACTGTTTTTT	CARRKQGGGEKLFF
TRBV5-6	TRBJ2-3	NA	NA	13	TGTGCCAGCAGCTTGGTCGGGGAGAGAACGCAGTATTTT	CASSLVGERTQYF
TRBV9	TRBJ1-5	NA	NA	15	TGTGCCAGCAGCGCGGCCGGGGGGCGGAATCAGCCCCAGCATTTT	CASSAAGGRNQPQHF
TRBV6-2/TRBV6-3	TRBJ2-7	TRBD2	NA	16	TGTGCCAGCAGTCCAAAATCAGCGGGAGGTGGGTACGAGCAGTACTTC	CASSPKSAGGGYEQYF
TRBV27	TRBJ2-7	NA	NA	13	TGTGCCAGCAGTCAGGGCCTATCCTACGAGCAGTACTTC	CASSQGLSYEQYF
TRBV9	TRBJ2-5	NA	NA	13	TGTGCCAGCAGCGTAGTTGGAGGGATGACCCAGTACTTC	CASSVVGGMTQYF
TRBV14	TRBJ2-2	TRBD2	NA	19	TGTGCCAGCAGCCAACCCCGAATTAGCGGGGGGGCCCGGACCGGGGAGCTGTTTTTT	CASSQPRISGGARTGELFF
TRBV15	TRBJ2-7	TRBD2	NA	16	TGTGCCACCAGCAGACTTGCTAGCGGGATGCCGTACGAGCAGTACTTC	CATSRLASGMPYEQYF
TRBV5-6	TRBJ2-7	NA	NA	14	TGTGCCAGCAGCCCCGGGGGGCCGTCCTACGAGCAGTACTTC	CASSPGGPSYEQYF
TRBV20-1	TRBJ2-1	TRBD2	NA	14	TGCAGTGCTAGTGGGGGGACTAGCTACAATGAGCAGTTCTTC	CSASGGTSYNEQFF